This T cell receptor (beta chain) was obtained from a study of T cell clones after liver transplantation (dated by TCRdb to about 2019). Study-level background: ITN030ST, the source of the samples, was a randomized trial that attempted immunosuppression withdrawal within 2 years of liver transplantation. Donor-reactive T cell clones were identified by TCRbeta sequencing after a pre-transplant mixed lymphocyte reaction and then tracked in post-transplant blood. Third party-reactive TCRbeta sequences from pre-transplant MLRs were also identified as an antigen-independent comparator for donor-reactive sequences. Of the eight recipients, three were HCV-positive, while the remaining recipients had been transplanted for non-autoimmune, non-viral indications. No induction therapy was given to the subjects, and standard immunosuppression was administered until randomization at 12-24 months post-transplant. To count as tolerant, a recipient had to stay completely off immunosuppression for at least one year without liver enzymes climbing beyond twice the upper limit of normal. Blood samples were taken pre-transplant, pre-randomization before withdrawal, and post-randomization after full withdrawal or failed withdrawal. The studied cohort comprised 8 liver transplant recipients, 3 classified as tolerant and 5 as non-tolerant. Points the paper makes about the study in general: The conclusions were preliminary, being limited by small, heterogeneous patient numbers and by non-standardized post-transplant time points. The decline in donor-reactive sequences exceeded the decline in third party-reactive sequences, suggesting partial antigen-specific deletion that was unrelated to withdrawal success. In two subjects, low numbers of available donor cells limited the measurable donor-reactive repertoire. Circulating donor-reactive CD4 TCRbeta sequences fell significantly post-transplant in most of the 8 subjects, irrespective of tolerance or HCV status. Since no allograft tissue specimens were available, donor-reactive T cells may have migrated into the graft instead of being deleted. When repertoire turnover was accounted for, significantly reduced detection of donor-reactive sequences was found in 7 of 8 subjects for CD4 and in 8 of 8 subjects for CD8.

Reading the label with the study, this specimen's time point is: pre-transplant. Thawed unstimulated PBMCs were stained for CD3, CD4 and CD8 and FACS-sorted into CD3+CD4+ and CD3+CD8+ populations. All 8 studied subjects were randomized to withdrawal of immunosuppression. The Qiagen DNeasy Blood and Tissue Kit was used to isolate genomic DNA. On this clone: The antigen this receptor binds is unknown. No quality values exist for individual bases; no much larger clone is one base distant.

The CDR3 holds 15 amino acids from the cysteine to the phenylalanine. Only the CDR3 DNA stays, 45 bases, in frame from base 1. CDR1 and CDR2 (KGHSH, LQKENI) derive from the germline V gene. Trimmed from V: 0 bases; trimmed from J: 4 bases; junction bases lacking a gene match: 2. High-throughput TCRbeta CDR3 sequencing of frozen genomic DNA was performed by immunoSEQ, including PCR amplification, mapping, bias correction and internal controls. On the authors' methods: Productive rearrangements were retained, and unique TCRbeta sequences were defined by the CDR3 nucleotide sequence together with the V and J gene. A sequence counted as donor-reactive only if the sequence showed at least 5-fold expansion in CFSE-low cells compared with unstimulated pre-transplant cells and had a frequency of at least 0.01%. Minimum frequency thresholds were set for each subject on the basis of the unstimulated sample with the lowest template count, so that a detection power of at least 90% was ensured. Jensen-Shannon divergence between the top 1000 TCRbeta sequences after and before transplant was used to measure repertoire turnover. Changes in detection of donor-reactive sequences were tested with two-sided Fisher's exact tests. TCRdb provides this immuneACCESS table in a form limited to in-frame rearrangements. Some clones are lacking; in checked studies, under half of them reflect an unresolved V gene, and why the rest are absent is not known. The DNA was the basis for D and trimming; V, J and clone size are from that table. The sample table contains about 74,000 clones; only one count was recorded for around 80% of them. The ten most abundant clones make up about 0.6% of the sample.

The clonotype originates from a human donor who received a liver transplant. The source material was CD4+ T cells from blood, sampled before liver transplant. The chain was built from TRBV18 and TRBJ2-7; TRBD1 fits 11 bases in the junction. The sequence in DNA is TGTGCCAGCTCACCACCGGGACAGGGGGGGTACGAGCAGTACTTC. It codes for CASSPPGQGGYEQYF. Extended through the reference TRBV18 and TRBJ2-7 proteins, this CDR3 yields the full variable domain: NAGVMQNPRHLVRRRGQEARLRCSPMKGHSHVYWYRQLPEEGLKFMVYLQKENIIDESGMPKERFSAEFPKEGPSILRIQQVVRGDSAAYFCASSPPGQGGYEQYFGPGTRLTVT.